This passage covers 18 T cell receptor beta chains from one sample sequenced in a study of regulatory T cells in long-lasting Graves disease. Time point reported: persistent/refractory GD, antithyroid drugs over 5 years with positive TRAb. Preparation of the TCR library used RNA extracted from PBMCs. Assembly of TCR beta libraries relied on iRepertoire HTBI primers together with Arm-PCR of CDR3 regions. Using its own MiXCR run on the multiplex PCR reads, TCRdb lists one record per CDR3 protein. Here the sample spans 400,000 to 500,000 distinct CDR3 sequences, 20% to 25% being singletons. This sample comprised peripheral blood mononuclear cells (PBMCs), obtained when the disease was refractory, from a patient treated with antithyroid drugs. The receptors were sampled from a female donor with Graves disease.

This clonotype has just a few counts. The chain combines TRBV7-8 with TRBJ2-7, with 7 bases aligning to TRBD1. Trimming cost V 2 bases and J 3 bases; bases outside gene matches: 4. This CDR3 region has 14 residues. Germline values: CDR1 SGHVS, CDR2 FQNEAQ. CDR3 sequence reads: CASSLFRGSYEQYF. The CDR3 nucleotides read TGTGCCAGCAGCTTATTCAGGGGGAGCTACGAGCAGTACTTC.

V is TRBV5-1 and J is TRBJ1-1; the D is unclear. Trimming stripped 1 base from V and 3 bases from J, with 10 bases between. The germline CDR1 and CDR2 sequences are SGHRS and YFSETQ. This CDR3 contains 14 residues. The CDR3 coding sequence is TGCGCCAGCAGCTTGCTGGGTTTGGACACTGAAGCTTTCTTT. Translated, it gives CASSLLGLDTEAFF.

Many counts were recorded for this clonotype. CDR3 amino acids: CASTEGLNEKLFF. For the CDR3, the DNA is TGTGCCAGCACCGAGGGACTTAATGAAAAACTGTTTTTT. V is TRBV3-1 and J is TRBJ1-4; tentatively, D is TRBD1 (5 bases). This CDR3 contains 13 residues. With 7 bases removed from V and 4 bases from J, the gap between germline ends came to 10 bases. Germline V gene lookup returns CDR1 LGHDT and CDR2 YNNKEL (reference sequence).

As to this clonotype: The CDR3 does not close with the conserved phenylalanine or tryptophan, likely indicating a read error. The CDR3 DNA is TGTGCCAGCAGTTTAGCGGGTAGCTCCTACGAGCAGTACTTG. It specifies CASSLAGSSYEQYL. This sequence joins TRBV28 and TRBJ2-7; D might be TRBD2 (5 bases). Looked up from germline, CDR1 is MDHEN and CDR2 is SYDVKM. V dropped 2 bases and J dropped 0 bases, with 8 bases sitting between them. CDR3 size: 14 residues.

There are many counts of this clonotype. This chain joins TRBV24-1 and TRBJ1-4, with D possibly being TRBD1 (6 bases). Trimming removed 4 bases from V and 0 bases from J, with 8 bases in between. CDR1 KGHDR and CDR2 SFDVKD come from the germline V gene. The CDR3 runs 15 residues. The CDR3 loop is CATSDSGATNEKLFF. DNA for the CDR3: TGTGCCACCAGTGACTCAGGGGCAACTAATGAAAAACTGTTTTTT.

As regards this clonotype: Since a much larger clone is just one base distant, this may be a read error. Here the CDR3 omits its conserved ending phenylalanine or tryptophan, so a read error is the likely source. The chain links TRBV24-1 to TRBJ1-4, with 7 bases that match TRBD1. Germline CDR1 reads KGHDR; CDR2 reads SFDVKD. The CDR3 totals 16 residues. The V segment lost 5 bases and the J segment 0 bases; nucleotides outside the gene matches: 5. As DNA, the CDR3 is TGTGCCACCAGTGGCTCACAGGGGACAACTAATGAAAAACTGTTTCTT. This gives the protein CATSGSQGTTNEKLFL.

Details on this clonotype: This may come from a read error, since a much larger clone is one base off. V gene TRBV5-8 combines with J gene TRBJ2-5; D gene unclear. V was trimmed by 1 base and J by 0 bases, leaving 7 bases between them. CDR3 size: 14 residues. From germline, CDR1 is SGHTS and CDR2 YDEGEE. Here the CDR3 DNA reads TGTGCCAGCAGCTTGCAGGACGACCAAGAGACCCAGTACTTC. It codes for CASSLQDDQETQYF.

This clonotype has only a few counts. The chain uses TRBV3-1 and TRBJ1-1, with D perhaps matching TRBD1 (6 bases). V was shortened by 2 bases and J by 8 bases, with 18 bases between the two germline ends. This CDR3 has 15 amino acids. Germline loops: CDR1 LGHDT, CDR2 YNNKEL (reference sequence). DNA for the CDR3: TGTGCCAGCAGCCAATTTCCAGGGGCGGATGTGGAAGCTTTCTTT. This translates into CASSQFPGADVEAFF.

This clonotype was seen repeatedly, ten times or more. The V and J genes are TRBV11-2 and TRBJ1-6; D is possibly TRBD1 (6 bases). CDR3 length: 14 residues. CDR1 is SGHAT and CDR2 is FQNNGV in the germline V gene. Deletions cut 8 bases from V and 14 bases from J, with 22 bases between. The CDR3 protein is CASVPDRPGGTLHF. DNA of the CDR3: TGTGCCAGCGTCCCCGACAGGCCGGGCGGGACCCTCCACTTT.

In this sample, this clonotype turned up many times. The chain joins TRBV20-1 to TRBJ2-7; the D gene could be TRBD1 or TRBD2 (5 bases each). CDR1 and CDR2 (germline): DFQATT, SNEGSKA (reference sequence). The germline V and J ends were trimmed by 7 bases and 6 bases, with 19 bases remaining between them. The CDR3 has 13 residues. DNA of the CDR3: TGCAGTGTCGCCCGGGACCTGACTACCGAGCAGTACTTC. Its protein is CSVARDLTTEQYF.

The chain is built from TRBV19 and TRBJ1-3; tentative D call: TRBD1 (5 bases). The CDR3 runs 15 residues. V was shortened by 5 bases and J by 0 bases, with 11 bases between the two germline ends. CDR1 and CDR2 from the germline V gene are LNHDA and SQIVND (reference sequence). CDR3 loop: CASSDLDISGNTIYF. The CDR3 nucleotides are TGTGCCAGTAGTGATTTGGACATCTCTGGAAACACCATATATTTT.

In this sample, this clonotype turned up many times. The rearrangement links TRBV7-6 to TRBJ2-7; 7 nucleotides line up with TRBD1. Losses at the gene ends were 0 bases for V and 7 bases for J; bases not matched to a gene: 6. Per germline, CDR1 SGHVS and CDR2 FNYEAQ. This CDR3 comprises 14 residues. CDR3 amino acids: CASSLAGGEWEQYF. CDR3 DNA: TGTGCCAGCAGCTTAGCAGGGGGCGAGTGGGAGCAGTACTTC.

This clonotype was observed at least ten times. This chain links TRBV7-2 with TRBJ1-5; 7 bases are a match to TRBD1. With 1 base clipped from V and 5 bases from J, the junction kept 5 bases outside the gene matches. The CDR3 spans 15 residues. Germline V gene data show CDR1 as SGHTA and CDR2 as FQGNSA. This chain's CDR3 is CASSLDRGSHQPQHF. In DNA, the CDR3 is TGTGCCAGCAGCTTAGACAGGGGATCCCATCAGCCCCAGCATTTT.

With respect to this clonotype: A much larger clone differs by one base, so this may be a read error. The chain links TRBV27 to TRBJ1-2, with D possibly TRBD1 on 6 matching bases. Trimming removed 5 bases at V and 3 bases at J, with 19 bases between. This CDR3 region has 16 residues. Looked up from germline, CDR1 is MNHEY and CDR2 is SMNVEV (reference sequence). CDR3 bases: TGTGCCAGCAGTCCACAGGGAGGGGGATACGACTATGGCTACACCTTC. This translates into CASSPQGGGYDYGYTF.

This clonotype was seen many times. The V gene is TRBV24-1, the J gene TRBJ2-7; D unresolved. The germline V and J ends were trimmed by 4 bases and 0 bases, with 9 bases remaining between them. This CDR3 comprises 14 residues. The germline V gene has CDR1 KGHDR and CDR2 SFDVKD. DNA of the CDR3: TGTGCCACCAGTGACCGTCACAGCTCCTACGAGCAGTACTTC. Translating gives CATSDRHSSYEQYF.

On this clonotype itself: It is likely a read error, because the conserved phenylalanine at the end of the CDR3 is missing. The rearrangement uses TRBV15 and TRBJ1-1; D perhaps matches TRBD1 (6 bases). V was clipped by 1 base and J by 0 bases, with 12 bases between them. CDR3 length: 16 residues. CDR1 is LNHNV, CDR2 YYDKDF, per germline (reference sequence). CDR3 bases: TGTGCCACCAGCAGAGGAGGGGGGGGGATGAACACTGAAGCTTTCTCT. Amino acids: CATSRGGGGMNTEAFS.

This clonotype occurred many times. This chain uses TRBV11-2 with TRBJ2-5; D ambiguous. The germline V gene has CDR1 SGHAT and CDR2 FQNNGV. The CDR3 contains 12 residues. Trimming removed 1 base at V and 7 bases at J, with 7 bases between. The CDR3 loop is CASSLVLGTQYF. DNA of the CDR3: TGTGCCAGCAGCTTAGTGTTGGGGACCCAGTACTTC.

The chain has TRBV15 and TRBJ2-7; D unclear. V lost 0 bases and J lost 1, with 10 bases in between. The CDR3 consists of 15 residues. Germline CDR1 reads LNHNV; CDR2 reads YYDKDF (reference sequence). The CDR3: CATSRDQPQSYEQYF. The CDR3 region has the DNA TGTGCCACCAGCAGAGACCAGCCGCAATCCTACGAGCAGTACTTC.